This T cell receptor beta chain originates from a study of memory CD4+ T cells and cytomegalovirus serostatus. Overall study: This sample comes from healthy Belgian adults, about nine CMV seropositive, 20 to 25 seronegative. Whole-study results and caveats: CD4+ memory repertoires contained about 40% of the roughly 160 reported CMV TCRbeta sequences.

Generated by immunoSEQ multiplex PCR, the TCRdb table keeps only in-frame clones and is missing some. Of 35,000 to 45,000 clones in the sample, around 79% were seen once. As regards this clone: The antigen remains undetermined.

Single viable CD3+CD4+CD8-CD45RO+ cells were sorted as the memory CD4+ T cells. CDR1 MGHDK and CDR2 SYGVNS come from the germline V gene. V was pared by 1 base and J by 5 bases, with 14 bases between. This CDR3 has 16 amino acids. The receptor comes from an adult in good health and CMV-seronegative. J is TRBJ2-2 and V is TRBV25-1; D might be TRBD2 (5 bases). The sample was memory CD4+ T cells from blood. The CDR3 region has the DNA TGTGCCAGCAGTGAATCCCGGGGTTCGGGTACCGGGGAGCTGTTTTTT. This encodes CASSESRGSGTGELFF.